The 25 T cell receptor beta chains listed next were all sequenced from one sample in a study of blood T cell repertoires in COVID-19. Clones were sequenced by immunoSEQ multiplex PCR, and TCRdb holds only the in-frame ones, with some missing. This sample has a few hundred thousand clones; 86% occur once, and the top ten carry approximately 3.1%. Sequenced input: PBMCs or T cells enriched from blood (not recorded which). These receptors were collected from a woman aged 45 to 65 in a cohort exposed to, infected with or recovered from COVID-19 (not recorded which).

This sequence joins TRBV10-3 and TRBJ1-4; no firm D call. From germline, CDR1 is ENHRY and CDR2 SYGVKD. CDR3 length equals 13 residues. V was cut by 8 bases and J by 3 bases, with 10 bases left in between. CDR3 coding DNA: TGTGCCATCGCCCTGAGTCCTAATGAAAAACTGTTTTTT. Amino acid sequence: CAIALSPNEKLFF.

The gene calls are TRBV24-1 and TRBJ1-4; a weak D match, TRBD1 (6 bases). CDR3 size: 14 residues. V lost 12 bases to trimming and J lost 4 bases, with 17 bases between them. The germline CDR1 and CDR2 sequences are KGHDR and SFDVKD. The CDR3 coding sequence is TGTGCCTCGGGGGGACACCTCCATAATGAAAAACTGTTTTTT. Protein product: CASGGHLHNEKLFF.

The chain employs TRBV6-5 and TRBJ1-5, with D unresolved. Germline V gene lookup returns CDR1 MNHEY and CDR2 SVGAGI. This CDR3 region has 13 residues. Deletions cut 2 bases from V and 5 bases from J, with 7 bases between. The chain's CDR3 is CASSYDKYQPQHF. The CDR3 region has the DNA TGTGCCAGCAGTTACGACAAATATCAGCCCCAGCATTTT.

The chain has TRBV5-4 and TRBJ2-5; 9 bases agree with TRBD2. Germline values: CDR1 SGHNT, CDR2 YYREEE (reference sequence). The CDR3 sequence is 16 residues long. The ends lost 0 bases at V and 4 bases at J; junction bases unmatched: 7. DNA of the CDR3: TGTGCCAGCAGCTTGGTCGGTAGCGGGGGCCGAGAGACCCAGTACTTC. Its protein is CASSLVGSGGRETQYF.

This clone was counted between two and nine times. CDR3: CASSIQGNNGYTF. CDR3 bases: TGTGCCAGTAGTATACAGGGGAATAATGGCTACACCTTC. V gene TRBV19 combines with J gene TRBJ1-2; possible D gene TRBD1, 6 bases. The CDR3 is 13 residues long. V lost 2 bases and J lost 6, with 10 bases in between. The germline V gene encodes CDR1 LNHDA and CDR2 SQIVND (reference sequence).

The V call is TRBV18, the J call TRBJ1-2; the match to TRBD1 covers 7 bases. Germline V gene sequence: CDR1 KGHSH, CDR2 LQKENI. V shed 4 bases, J shed 4 bases, and the junction held 6 bases outside the gene matches. The CDR3 contains 14 residues. The CDR3 sequence is CASSRDRDFYGYTF. CDR3 DNA sequence: TGTGCCAGCTCACGGGACAGAGACTTCTATGGCTACACCTTC.

The CDR3 loop reads CASSETGAPGGELFF. CDR3 coding DNA: TGTGCCAGCAGCGAAACAGGGGCCCCGGGCGGGGAGCTGTTTTTT. The V and J genes are TRBV7-3 and TRBJ2-2; 7 bases match TRBD1. CDR3 size: 15 residues. J was trimmed by 7 bases and V by 5 bases; bases with no gene match: 10. Germline values: CDR1 SGHTA, CDR2 FQGTGA. The full variable domain, rest sourced from reference TRBV7-3 and TRBJ2-2, is GAGVSQTPSNKVTEKGKYVELRCDPISGHTALYWYRQSLGQGPEFLIYFQGTGAADDSGLPNDRFFAVRPEGSVSTLKIQRTERGDSAVYLCASSETGAPGGELFFGEGSRLTVL.

The chain carries TRBV4-1 and TRBJ2-5, with D maybe TRBD2 (6 bases). With 2 bases removed from V and 2 bases from J, the gap between germline ends came to 12 bases. The CDR3 covers 15 residues. Germline V CDR1 and CDR2: MGHRA, YSYEKL. The chain's CDR3 is CASSQPAGRQETQYF. For the CDR3, the DNA is TGCGCCAGCAGCCAACCCGCGGGACGTCAAGAGACCCAGTACTTC.

In regard to this clone: Compared with germline, one end of the junction differs, possibly owing to a read error. The chain recombines TRBV19 with TRBJ1-2; D not certain. The germline V gene encodes CDR1 LNHDA and CDR2 SQIVND (reference sequence). CDR3 size: 10 residues. In DNA form, the CDR3 reads TGTGCCAGTAGTACGACCCCGAGCGTCTTC. Translated: CASSTTPSVF.

The genes are TRBV29-1 and TRBJ1-2; 9 nucleotides match TRBD1. The trim removed 6 bases at V and 8 bases at J, leaving 10 bases unmatched. The germline V gene has CDR1 SQVTM and CDR2 ANQGSEA. CDR3 length equals 13 residues. CDR3 in amino acids: CSVGTGGRGGYTF. The DNA of the CDR3 is TGCAGCGTGGGTACAGGGGGCAGAGGCGGCTACACCTTC.

The V and J genes are TRBV18 and TRBJ2-3; possibly TRBD2 for D (5 bases). The CDR3 has 15 amino acids. V lost 0 bases to trimming and J lost 1 base, with 8 bases between them. CDR1 is KGHSH and CDR2 is LQKENI in the germline V gene. Here the CDR3 DNA reads TGTGCCAGCTCACCACCGGGAGCCCGCACAGATACGCAGTATTTT. This translates into CASSPPGARTDTQYF.

The V and J genes are TRBV6-6 and TRBJ2-2; 8 bases line up with TRBD1. Losses at the gene ends were 6 bases for V and 13 bases for J; bases not matched to a gene: 19. The CDR3 loop spans 16 amino acids. The germline CDR1 and CDR2 sequences are MNHNY and SVGAGI (reference sequence). The chain's CDR3 is CASSPGQGFSSRRLFF. The CDR3 DNA follows: TGTGCCAGCAGCCCAGGACAGGGATTTAGTAGCAGACGGCTGTTTTTT.

This chain uses TRBV7-8 with TRBJ2-7; 9 bases match TRBD1. V trimming: 4 bases; J trimming: 4 bases; junction bases outside the gene matches: 5. The germline V gene encodes CDR1 SGHVS and CDR2 FQNEAQ. There are 14 residues in the CDR3. CDR3 sequence (DNA): TGTGCCAGCAGCTGGGGACAGGGTTCATACGAGCAGTACTTC. This sequence encodes CASSWGQGSYEQYF.

A note on this clone: Other nucleotide sequences from this sample produce the same CDR3. V is TRBV24-1 and J is TRBJ2-7, with D possibly matching TRBD2 (6 bases). V was cut by 5 bases and J by 7 bases, with 26 bases left in between. Germline loops: CDR1 KGHDR, CDR2 SFDVKD. There are 17 residues in the CDR3. Here the CDR3 reads CATSGPQEGRASYEQYF. In DNA, the CDR3 is TGTGCCACCAGTGGTCCCCAGGAGGGGCGCGCTAGCTATGAGCAGTACTTC.

This chain connects TRBV5-6 to TRBJ2-2; D perhaps matches TRBD2 (6 bases). The CDR3 loop spans 15 amino acids. CDR1 SGHDT and CDR2 YYEEEE come from the germline V gene. V lost 4 bases and J lost 2, with 12 bases in between. In DNA, the CDR3 is TGTGCCAGCAGCCCCGGCGGGGTTAACACCGGGGAGCTGTTTTTT. It encodes CASSPGGVNTGELFF.

The CDR3 region has the DNA TGCGCCAGCCAACCGCACCACAGGGAAGTAAATGAAAAACTGTTTTTT. It yields the protein CASQPHHREVNEKLFF. The V and J genes are TRBV10-2 and TRBJ1-4; D perhaps matches TRBD1 (6 bases). CDR1 WSHSY and CDR2 SAAADI come from the germline V gene. V gave up 8 bases and J gave up 5 bases, with 21 bases separating them. The CDR3 has 16 amino acids.

V and J are TRBV4-3 and TRBJ2-4, with TRBD1 identical over 10 bases. The CDR3 is made up of 15 amino acids. In germline, CDR1 is LGHNA, CDR2 YSLEER. Losses at the gene ends were 4 bases for V and 6 bases for J; bases not matched to a gene: 6. CDR3 in amino acids: CASSRDRGRGNIQYF. CDR3 nucleotides: TGCGCCAGCAGCCGCGACAGGGGGCGAGGAAACATTCAGTACTTC.

The rearrangement uses TRBV5-6 and TRBJ2-7, with 9 bases that match TRBD1. This CDR3 region has 16 residues. V was clipped by 4 bases and J by 0 bases; unmatched bases: 8. Germline lookup yields CDR1 SGHDT and CDR2 YYEEEE. Written as DNA, the CDR3 is TGTGCCAGCAGCCCTGTGGTGGGACAGGGCTCCTACGAGCAGTACTTC. It specifies CASSPVVGQGSYEQYF.

V and J are TRBV30 and TRBJ1-1; D gene unclear. Trimming took off 3 bases at V and 6 bases at J, with 14 bases between the two ends. Germline CDR1 reads GTSNPN; CDR2 reads SVGIG (reference sequence). This CDR3 region has 13 residues. In DNA form, the CDR3 reads TGTGCCTGGAGCTCCCTGCTGGTAGCTGAAGCTTTCTTT. This encodes CAWSSLLVAEAFF.

The chain carries TRBV15 and TRBJ1-3; D is unclear. CDR1 LNHNV and CDR2 YYDKDF come from the germline V gene (reference sequence). With 0 bases removed from V and 2 bases from J, the gap between germline ends came to 8 bases. This CDR3 region has 15 residues. The CDR3 sequence is CATSRDPTTGNTIYF. The CDR3 region has the DNA TGTGCCACCAGCAGAGACCCAACTACTGGAAACACCATATATTTT.

The CDR3 is CASSTRTSGDQETQYF. CDR3 DNA: TGTGCCAGTAGTACCCGGACTAGCGGGGACCAAGAGACCCAGTACTTC. The rearrangement joins TRBV19 to TRBJ2-5; 12 bases are shared with TRBD2. The junction had 3 bases not matched to a gene; V was cut back by 4 bases and J by 0 bases. This CDR3 contains 16 residues. Germline V gene lookup returns CDR1 LNHDA and CDR2 SQIVND (reference sequence).

This clone has just a few counts. This chain uses TRBV19 with TRBJ1-2, with 8 bases fitting TRBD1. The CDR3 runs 16 residues. Unmatched junction bases numbered 15, after V lost 4 bases and J lost 8 bases. Looked up from germline, CDR1 is LNHDA and CDR2 is SQIVND (reference sequence). The CDR3 sequence: CASSRRRPDRAPGYTF. The CDR3 DNA follows: TGTGCCAGTAGTAGGCGCCGCCCGGACAGGGCCCCCGGCTACACCTTC.

This clone appeared a single time. The V and J genes are TRBV27 and TRBJ2-7; D is uncertain. The length of the CDR3 is 15 residues. Between the trimmed V and J ends, which lost 4 bases and 2 bases, there was a span of 15 bases. CDR1 is MNHEY, CDR2 SMNVEV, per germline (reference sequence). The CDR3 nucleotides read TGTGCCAGCAGTTCGCCTACGAAAAAACCCTACGAGCAGTACTTC. It specifies CASSSPTKKPYEQYF.

V gene TRBV5-6 combines with J gene TRBJ1-5; 7 bases map to TRBD1. This CDR3 is built from 16 residues. The germline V gene encodes CDR1 SGHDT and CDR2 YYEEEE. V lost 4 bases to trimming and J lost 0 bases; unmatched junction nucleotides: 7. CDR3 DNA: TGTGCCAGCAGCCCCGGGACAGCTGGTAGCAATCAGCCCCAGCATTTT. Its protein is CASSPGTAGSNQPQHF.

In regard to this clone: The same CDR3 arises from other DNA sequences in this sample as well. The V call is TRBV19, the J call TRBJ1-1, with unresolved D. Germline-derived CDR1 and CDR2 are LNHDA and SQIVND (reference sequence). The V and J ends lost 7 bases and 0 bases respectively, with 3 bases between them. The CDR3 covers 11 residues. The CDR3: CASTVNTEAFF. The CDR3 nucleotides are TGTGCCAGTACCGTGAACACTGAAGCTTTCTTT.